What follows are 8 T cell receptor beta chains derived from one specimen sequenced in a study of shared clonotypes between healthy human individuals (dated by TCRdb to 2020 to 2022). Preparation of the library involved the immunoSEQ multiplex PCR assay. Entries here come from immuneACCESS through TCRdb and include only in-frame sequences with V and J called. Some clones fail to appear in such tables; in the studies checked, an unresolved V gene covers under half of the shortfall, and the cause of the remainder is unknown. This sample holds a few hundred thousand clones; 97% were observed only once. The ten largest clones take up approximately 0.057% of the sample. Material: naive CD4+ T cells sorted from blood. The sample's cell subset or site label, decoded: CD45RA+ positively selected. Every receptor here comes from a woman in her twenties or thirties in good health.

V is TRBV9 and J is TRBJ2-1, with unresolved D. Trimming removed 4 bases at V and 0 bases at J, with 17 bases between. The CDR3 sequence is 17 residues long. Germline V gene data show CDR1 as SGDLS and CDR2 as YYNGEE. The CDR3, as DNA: TGTGCCAGCAGCCCCCTGTCTGCCTTCAGCTCCTACAATGAGCAGTTCTTC. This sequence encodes CASSPLSAFSSYNEQFF.

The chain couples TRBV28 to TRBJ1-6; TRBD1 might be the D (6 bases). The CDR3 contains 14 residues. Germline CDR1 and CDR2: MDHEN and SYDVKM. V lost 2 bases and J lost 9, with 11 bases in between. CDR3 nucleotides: TGTGCCAGCAGTTTAGGGGGCGCAGGTTCACCCCTCCACTTT. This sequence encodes CASSLGGAGSPLHF.

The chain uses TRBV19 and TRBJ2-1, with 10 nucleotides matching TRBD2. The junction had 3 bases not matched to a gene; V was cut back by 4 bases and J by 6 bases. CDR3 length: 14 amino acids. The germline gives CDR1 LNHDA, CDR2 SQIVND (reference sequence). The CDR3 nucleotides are TGTGCCAGTAGTAAGCGGGAGGGAAGCAATGAGCAGTTCTTC. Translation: CASSKREGSNEQFF.

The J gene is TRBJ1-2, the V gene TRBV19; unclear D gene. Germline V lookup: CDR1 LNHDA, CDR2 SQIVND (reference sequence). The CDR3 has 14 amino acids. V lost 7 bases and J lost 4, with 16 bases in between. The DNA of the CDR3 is TGTGCCAGTACCACGGCAGCGGTCGGCTATGGCTACACCTTC. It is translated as CASTTAAVGYGYTF.

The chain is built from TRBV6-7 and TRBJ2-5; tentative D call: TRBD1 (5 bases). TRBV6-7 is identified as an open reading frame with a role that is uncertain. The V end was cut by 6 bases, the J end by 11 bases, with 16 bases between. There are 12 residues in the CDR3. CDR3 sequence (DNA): TGTGCCAGCAGCCTCGACAGAGGCAAGCAGTACTTC. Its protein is CASSLDRGKQYF.

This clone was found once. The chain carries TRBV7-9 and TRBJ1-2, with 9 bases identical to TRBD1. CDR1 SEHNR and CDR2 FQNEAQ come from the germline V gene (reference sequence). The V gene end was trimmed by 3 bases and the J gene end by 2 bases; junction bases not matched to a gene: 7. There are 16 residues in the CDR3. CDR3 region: CASSFRDRVINYGYTF. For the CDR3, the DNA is TGTGCCAGCAGCTTCCGGGACAGGGTCATCAACTATGGCTACACCTTC.

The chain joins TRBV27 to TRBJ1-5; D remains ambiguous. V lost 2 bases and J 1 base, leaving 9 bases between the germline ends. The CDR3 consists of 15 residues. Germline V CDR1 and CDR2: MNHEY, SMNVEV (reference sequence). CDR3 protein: CASSLGPQSNQPQHF. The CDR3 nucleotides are TGTGCCAGCAGTTTAGGCCCCCAAAGCAATCAGCCCCAGCATTTT.

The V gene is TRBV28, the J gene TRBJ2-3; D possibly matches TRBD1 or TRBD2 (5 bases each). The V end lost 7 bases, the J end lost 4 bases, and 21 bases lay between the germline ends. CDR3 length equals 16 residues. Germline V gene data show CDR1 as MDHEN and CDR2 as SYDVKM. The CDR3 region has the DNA TGTGCCAGCACCTCGGCCGGGGCTGGGGGAGCAGATACGCAGTATTTT. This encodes CASTSAGAGGADTQYF.